This T cell receptor (beta chain) was recovered during a study of blood T cell repertoires in COVID-19. As handled by the study authors: Nucleated cell number was recorded as an estimate derived from reference gene primer amplification. Produced via immunoSEQ multiplex PCR; TCRdb's table is partial and in-frame only. The V and J calls and clone size are taken from that table; D and trimming were inferred from the DNA. The table records a few hundred thousand clones, 65% to 85% of them present only once. The CDR3 is 13 amino acids. Trimming shortened V by 4 bases and J by 8 bases, and 11 bases separated the two germline ends.

The sequencing input was PBMCs or T cells enriched from blood (not recorded which). The gene calls are TRBV12-3 or TRBV12-4 and TRBJ1-4; D is unclear. The sequence came from a middle-aged man who had recovered from COVID-19. CDR3 DNA: TGTGCCAGCAGTTCCGCGGTCTCCGAAAAACTGTTTTTT. Translating gives CASSSAVSEKLFF.